These 8 T cell receptor beta chains were sequenced from one sample in a study of T cell responses to AZD1222 COVID-19 vaccine. Data came from immunoSEQ multiplex PCR; TCRdb stores just in-frame clones and leaves some out. The table records over 100,000 clones, around 90% of them present only once. The material sequenced was peripheral blood, taken 28 days after the second AZD1222 dose. The source is an adult who received the AZD1222 COVID-19 vaccine.

In DNA, the CDR3 is TGTGCCAGCAGTGATTGGCCAGCGGGAGATTCCGCAGATACGCAGTATTTT. It translates to CASSDWPAGDSADTQYF. This sequence joins TRBV2 and TRBJ2-3; 8 bases agree with TRBD2. This CDR3 has 17 amino acids. Germline V gene lookup returns CDR1 SNHLY and CDR2 FYNNEI. V lost 3 bases and J lost 4; bases outside the gene matches: 12.

This chain connects TRBV6-5 to TRBJ2-7, with 7 bases that match TRBD2. V was pared by 2 bases and J by 4 bases, with 8 bases of the junction left unmatched. From germline, CDR1 is MNHEY and CDR2 SVGAGI. The CDR3 contains 15 residues. CDR3 sequence: CASSYEASGLYEQYF. The CDR3 DNA sequence: TGTGCCAGCAGTTACGAGGCTAGCGGACTTTACGAGCAGTACTTC.

The chain has TRBV19 and TRBJ2-3, with TRBD2 identical over 11 bases. V dropped 5 bases and J dropped 5; count of bases not matched to a gene: 3. Germline loops: CDR1 LNHDA, CDR2 SQIVND (reference sequence). The CDR3 sequence is 14 residues long. The chain's CDR3 is CASSLAGGVDTQYF. The CDR3 DNA reads TGTGCCAGTAGTTTAGCGGGAGGGGTAGATACGCAGTATTTT.

This chain links TRBV29-1 with TRBJ1-1, with no clear D. The germline V gene has CDR1 SQVTM and CDR2 ANQGSEA. Trimming shortened V by 0 bases and J by 4 bases, and 9 bases separated the two germline ends. The CDR3 extends over 13 amino acids. CDR3 bases: TGCAGCGTTGAAGATAGCAAGGGCACTGAAGCTTTCTTT. It encodes CSVEDSKGTEAFF.

V and J are TRBV6-1 and TRBJ2-5, with 10 bases that match TRBD1. This CDR3 comprises 16 residues. Germline V gene data show CDR1 as MNHNS and CDR2 as SASEGT. V lost 0 bases to trimming and J lost 4 bases; unmatched junction nucleotides: 5. CDR3 nucleotides: TGTGCCAGCAGTGAAGCGGCTTGGACAGGGGGAGAGACCCAGTACTTC. Residues: CASSEAAWTGGETQYF.

In nucleotides, the CDR3 is TGTGCCAGCAGTTATCCGCAGGGGCAGAACACTGAAGCTTTCTTT. This codes for CASSYPQGQNTEAFF. The V call is TRBV6-5, the J call TRBJ1-1; tentative D call: TRBD1 (6 bases). Trimming stripped 3 bases from V and 1 base from J, with 12 bases between. This CDR3 comprises 15 residues. Germline CDR1 is MNHEY and CDR2 is SVGAGI.

The table lists this clone with a count of one. The chain links TRBV27 to TRBJ2-7; 12 bases line up with TRBD1. With 3 bases clipped from V and 4 bases from J, the junction kept 7 bases outside the gene matches. Germline V gene data show CDR1 as MNHEY and CDR2 as SMNVEV (reference sequence). This CDR3 has 16 amino acids. CDR3 DNA: TGTGCCAGCAGTTTTTCCCGGGACAGGGGGCGATACGAGCAGTACTTC. This sequence encodes CASSFSRDRGRYEQYF.

The V and J genes are TRBV15 and TRBJ1-5, with TRBD1 as a possible D gene (5 bases). The CDR3 runs 14 residues. Germline V gene data show CDR1 as LNHNV and CDR2 as YYDKDF (reference sequence). V was cut by 5 bases and J by 3 bases, with 11 bases left in between. The CDR3 DNA follows: TGTGCCACCAGCGCTGGGGGAAACAATCAGCCCCAGCATTTT. The encoded protein is CATSAGGNNQPQHF.